Listed here are 6 T cell receptor beta chains from one sample, sequenced in a study of blood T cell repertoires in COVID-19. Profiling relied on immunoSEQ multiplex PCR, and the TCRdb table lists in-frame clones only, not all of them. Seen here are tens of thousands of clones, 75% to 90% observed once, and the top ten hold around a fifth. The sample was peripheral blood. These TCRs come from a man older than 75 with active or convalescent COVID-19.

The J gene is TRBJ2-3, the V gene TRBV4-1; TRBD1 matches at 7 bases. Germline V gene data show CDR1 as MGHRA and CDR2 as YSYEKL. V trimming: 2 bases; J trimming: 3 bases; junction bases outside the gene matches: 11. CDR3 size: 17 residues. CDR3 in amino acids: CASSQTRTGVGTDTQYF. The CDR3 DNA sequence: TGCGCCAGCAGCCAAACCAGAACAGGGGTTGGAACAGATACGCAGTATTTT.

The rearrangement joins TRBV7-9 to TRBJ2-6; possible D gene TRBD1, 5 bases. The V end lost 8 bases, the J end lost 0 bases, and 17 bases lay between the germline ends. CDR3 length equals 17 residues. Germline lookup yields CDR1 SEHNR and CDR2 FQNEAQ (reference sequence). This CDR3 is CASGVPGFSSGANVLTF. CDR3 coding DNA: TGTGCCAGCGGGGTGCCAGGGTTTAGCTCTGGGGCCAACGTCCTGACTTTC. The entire variable domain, with the rest obtained from reference TRBV7-9 and TRBJ2-6, is as follows: DTGVSQNPRHKITKRGQNVTFRCDPISEHNRLYWYRQTLGQGPEFLTYFQNEAQLEKSRLLSDRFSAERPKGSFSTLEIQRTEQGDSAMYLCASGVPGFSSGANVLTFGAGSRLTVL.

This chain uses TRBV29-1 with TRBJ1-2, with 9 bases aligning to TRBD1. This CDR3 contains 13 residues. Trimming cost V 3 bases and J 6 bases; bases outside gene matches: 5. Germline CDR1 is SQVTM and CDR2 is ANQGSEA. The DNA of the CDR3 is TGCAGCGTTGACCTCACAGGGGGCGATGGCTACACCTTC. The encoded protein is CSVDLTGGDGYTF.

This chain joins TRBV6-2 or TRBV6-3 and TRBJ2-3, with 12 bases aligning to TRBD2. This CDR3 comprises 17 residues. The germline gives CDR1 MNHEY, CDR2 SVGEGT. The junction had 9 bases not matched to a gene; V was cut back by 4 bases and J by 4 bases. The CDR3 bases are TGTGCCAGCAGTTGGATCGGACTAGCGGGGATATCAGATACGCAGTATTTT. Translated: CASSWIGLAGISDTQYF.

The chain has TRBV5-1 and TRBJ2-1; 10 nucleotides agree with TRBD1. Unmatched junction bases numbered 8, after V lost 4 bases and J lost 7 bases. The CDR3 runs 15 residues. The germline V gene has CDR1 SGHRS and CDR2 YFSETQ. The CDR3 region is CASSPDRGRGNEQFF. The DNA for the CDR3 is TGCGCCAGCAGCCCAGACAGGGGGCGAGGGAATGAGCAGTTCTTC.

The chain carries TRBV4-3 and TRBJ1-2; 9 bases match TRBD1. The germline CDR1 and CDR2 sequences are LGHNA and YSLEER. The CDR3 covers 14 residues. With V trimmed by 4 bases and J by 2 bases, 2 bases remained unmatched. The CDR3 spells CASSRGQGNYGYTF. The CDR3 coding sequence is TGCGCCAGCAGCCGCGGACAGGGGAACTATGGCTACACCTTC.